The clone carrying this T cell receptor (beta chain) came up once. Its antigen is as yet unknown. H&E slides confirmed each diagnosis, reviewed by two pathologists independently. The V gene's germline CDR1 is MDHEN and CDR2 SYDVKM. The CDR3 has 14 residues. The germline V and J ends were trimmed by 6 bases and 11 bases, with 22 bases remaining between them. This sample was taken from a study of immune evolution from preneoplasia to lung adenocarcinoma. Across the study: HLA loss of heterozygosity: over 5.5% AIS, more than 14% MIA, more than 25% ADC, none AAH. Study-wide points: Normal lung had the highest top T cell clone frequencies. Later-stage lesions appeared to have more T cells, more diversity, less clonality.

Using immunoSEQ multiplex PCR, the repertoire was profiled, and TCRdb retains in-frame clones only, with some absent. The table includes tens of thousands of clones, 65% to 75% detected once. This TCR came from a person aged 55-75 years with lung adenocarcinoma. The sample consisted of FFPE invasive lung adenocarcinoma tissue. V gene TRBV28 combines with J gene TRBJ1-1; D may be TRBD1 (5 bases). CDR3 nucleotide sequence: TGTGCCAGCAGCCAACCAAACCGCTACCGGGGGGCTTTCTTT. Protein sequence: CASSQPNRYRGAFF.